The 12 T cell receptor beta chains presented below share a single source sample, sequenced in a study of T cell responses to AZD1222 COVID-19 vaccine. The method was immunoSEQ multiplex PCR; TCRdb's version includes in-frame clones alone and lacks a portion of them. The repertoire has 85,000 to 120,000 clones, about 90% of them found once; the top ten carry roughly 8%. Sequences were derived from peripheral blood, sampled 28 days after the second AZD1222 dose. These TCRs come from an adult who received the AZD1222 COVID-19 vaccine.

The DNA of the CDR3 is TGTGCCAGCAGCAAAGGAAAACCGGTAAGGGATACGCAGTATTTT. Its translation is CASSKGKPVRDTQYF. The chain recombines TRBV21-1 with TRBJ2-3. TRBV21-1 corresponds to a pseudogene. The CDR3 loop spans 15 amino acids.

The CDR3 DNA is TGTGCCAGCAGCTTAGTCCCCCAACGCGATGAGCAGTTCTTC. Translation gives CASSLVPQRDEQFF. The chain couples TRBV7-8 to TRBJ2-1; D gene unclear. V gave up 1 base and J gave up 8 bases, with 12 bases separating them. The CDR3 totals 14 residues. Germline CDR1 SGHVS, CDR2 FQNEAQ.

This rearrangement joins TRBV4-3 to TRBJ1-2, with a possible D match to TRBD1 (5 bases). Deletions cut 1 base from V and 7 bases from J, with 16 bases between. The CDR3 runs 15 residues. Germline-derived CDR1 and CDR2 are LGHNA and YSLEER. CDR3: CASSQGGTHESGYTF. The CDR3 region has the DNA TGCGCCAGCAGCCAAGGAGGGACTCATGAATCTGGCTACACCTTC.

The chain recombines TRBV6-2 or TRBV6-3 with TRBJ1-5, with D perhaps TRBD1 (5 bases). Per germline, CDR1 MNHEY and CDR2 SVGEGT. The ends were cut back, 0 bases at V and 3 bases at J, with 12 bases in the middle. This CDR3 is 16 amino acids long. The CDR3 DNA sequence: TGTGCCAGCAGTTACTCGCTTGGGGCCTCCAATCAGCCCCAGCATTTT. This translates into CASSYSLGASNQPQHF.

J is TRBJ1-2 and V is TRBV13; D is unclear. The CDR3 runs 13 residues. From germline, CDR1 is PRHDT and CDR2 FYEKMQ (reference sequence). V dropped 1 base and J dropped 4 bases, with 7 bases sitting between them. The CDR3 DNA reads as TGTGCCAGCAGCTTAGAGACCGGCTATGGCTACACCTTC. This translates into CASSLETGYGYTF. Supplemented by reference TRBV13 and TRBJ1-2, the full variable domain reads AAGVIQSPRHLIKEKRETATLKCYPIPRHDTVYWYQQGPGQDPQFLISFYEKMQSDKGSIPDRFSAQQFSDYHSELNMSSLELGDSALYFCASSLETGYGYTFGSGTRLTVV.

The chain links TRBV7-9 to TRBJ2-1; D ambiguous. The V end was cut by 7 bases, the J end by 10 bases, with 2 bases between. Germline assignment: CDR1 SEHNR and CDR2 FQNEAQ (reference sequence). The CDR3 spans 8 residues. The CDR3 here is CASNEQFF. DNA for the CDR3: TGTGCCAGCAACGAGCAGTTCTTC.

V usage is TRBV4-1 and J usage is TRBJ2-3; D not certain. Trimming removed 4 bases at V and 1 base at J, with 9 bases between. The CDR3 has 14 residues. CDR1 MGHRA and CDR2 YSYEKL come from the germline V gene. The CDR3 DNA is TGCGCCAGCAGCCCGGGCTGGGGCACAGATACGCAGTATTTT. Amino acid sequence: CASSPGWGTDTQYF.

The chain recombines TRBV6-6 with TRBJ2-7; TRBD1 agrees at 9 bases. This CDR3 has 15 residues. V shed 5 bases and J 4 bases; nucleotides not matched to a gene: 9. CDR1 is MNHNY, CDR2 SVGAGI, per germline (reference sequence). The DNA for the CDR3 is TGTGCCAGCAGTGAGCGACAGGGGGTGGCGTACGAGCAGTACTTC. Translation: CASSERQGVAYEQYF.

This CDR3 reads CASSPDSPRTDTQYF. CDR3 coding DNA: TGTGCCAGCAGTCCCGACAGTCCCCGCACAGATACGCAGTATTTT. The chain carries TRBV6-5 and TRBJ2-3; maybe TRBD1 (5 bases). The V gene's germline CDR1 is MNHEY and CDR2 SVGAGI. This CDR3 is 15 amino acids long. V dropped 5 bases and J dropped 1 base, with 13 bases sitting between them.

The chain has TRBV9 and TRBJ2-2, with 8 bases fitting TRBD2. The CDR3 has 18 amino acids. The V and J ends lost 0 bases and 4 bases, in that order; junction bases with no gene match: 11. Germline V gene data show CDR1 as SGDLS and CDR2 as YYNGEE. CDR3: CASSVVGGVAGPTGELFF. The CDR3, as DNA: TGTGCCAGCAGCGTAGTTGGGGGAGTAGCGGGGCCCACCGGGGAGCTGTTTTTT.

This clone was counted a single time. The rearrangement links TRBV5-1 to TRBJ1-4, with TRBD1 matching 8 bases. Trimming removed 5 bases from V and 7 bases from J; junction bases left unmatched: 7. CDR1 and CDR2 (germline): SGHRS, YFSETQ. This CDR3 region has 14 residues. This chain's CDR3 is CASSSRGLGEKLFF. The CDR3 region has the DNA TGCGCCAGCAGTTCCAGGGGGCTGGGTGAAAAACTGTTTTTT.

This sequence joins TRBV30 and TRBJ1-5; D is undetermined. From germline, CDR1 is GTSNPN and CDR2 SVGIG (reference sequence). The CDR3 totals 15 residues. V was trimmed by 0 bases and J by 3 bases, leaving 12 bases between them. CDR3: CAWSVGHTTNQPQHF. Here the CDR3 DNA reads TGTGCCTGGAGTGTTGGGCACACTACCAATCAGCCCCAGCATTTT. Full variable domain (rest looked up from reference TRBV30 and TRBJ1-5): SQTIHQWPATLVQPVGSPLSLECTVEGTSNPNLYWYRQAAGRGLQLLFYSVGIGQISSEVPQNLSASRPQDRQFILSSKKLLLSDSGFYLCAWSVGHTTNQPQHFGDGTRLSIL.